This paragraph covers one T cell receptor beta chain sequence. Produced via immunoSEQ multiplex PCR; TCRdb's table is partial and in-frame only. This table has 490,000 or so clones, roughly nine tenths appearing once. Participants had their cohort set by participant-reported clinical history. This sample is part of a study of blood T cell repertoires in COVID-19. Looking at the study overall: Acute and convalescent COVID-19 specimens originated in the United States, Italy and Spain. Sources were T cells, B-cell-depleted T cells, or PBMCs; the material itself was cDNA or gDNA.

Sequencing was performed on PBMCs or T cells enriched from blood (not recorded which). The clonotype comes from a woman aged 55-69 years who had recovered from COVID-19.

The CDR3 sequence is CSVGGPDRGYTF. The CDR3, as DNA: TGCAGCGTTGGGGGCCCCGATCGGGGCTACACCTTC. The chain employs TRBV29-1 and TRBJ1-2; D may be TRBD1 (5 bases). Trimming shortened V by 4 bases and J by 8 bases, and 14 bases separated the two germline ends. The CDR3 totals 12 residues. In germline, CDR1 is SQVTM, CDR2 ANQGSEA. The whole variable domain, remainder taken from reference TRBV29-1 and TRBJ1-2, is SAVISQKPSRDICQRGTSLTIQCQVDSQVTMMFWYRQQPGQSLTLIATANQGSEATYESGFVIDKFPISRPNLTFSTLTVSNMSPEDSSIYLCSVGGPDRGYTFGSGTRLTVV.